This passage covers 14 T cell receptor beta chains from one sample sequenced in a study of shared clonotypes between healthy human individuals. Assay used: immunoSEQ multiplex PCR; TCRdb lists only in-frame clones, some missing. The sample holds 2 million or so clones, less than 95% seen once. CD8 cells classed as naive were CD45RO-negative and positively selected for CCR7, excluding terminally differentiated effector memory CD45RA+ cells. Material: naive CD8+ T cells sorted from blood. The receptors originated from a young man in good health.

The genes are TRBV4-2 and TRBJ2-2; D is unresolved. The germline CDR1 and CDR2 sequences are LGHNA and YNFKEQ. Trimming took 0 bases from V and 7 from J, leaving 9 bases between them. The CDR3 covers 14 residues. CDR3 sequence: CASSQEQQIGELFF. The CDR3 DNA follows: TGTGCCAGCAGCCAAGAGCAGCAGATCGGGGAGCTGTTTTTT.

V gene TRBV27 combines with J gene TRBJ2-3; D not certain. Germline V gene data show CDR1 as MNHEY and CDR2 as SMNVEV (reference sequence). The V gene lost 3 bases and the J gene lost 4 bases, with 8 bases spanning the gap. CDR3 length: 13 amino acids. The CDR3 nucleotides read TGTGCCAGCAGTTTGTTTTATGCAGATACGCAGTATTTT. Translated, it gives CASSLFYADTQYF.

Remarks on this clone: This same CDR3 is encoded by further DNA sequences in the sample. The CDR3 DNA reads TGTGCCTGGAGTGGACAGGGTGAAAAACTGTTTTTT. Translation gives CAWSGQGEKLFF. The genes are TRBV30 and TRBJ1-4, with 7 bases fitting TRBD1. The CDR3 is 12 residues long. Germline-derived CDR1 and CDR2 are GTSNPN and SVGIG (reference sequence). V was pared by 1 base and J by 7 bases, with 0 bases of the junction left unmatched.

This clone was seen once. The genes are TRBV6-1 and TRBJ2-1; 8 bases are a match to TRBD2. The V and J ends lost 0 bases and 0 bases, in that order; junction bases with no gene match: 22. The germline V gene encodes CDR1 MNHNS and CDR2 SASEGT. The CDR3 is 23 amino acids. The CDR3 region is CASSEAIPRVAGSPPSSYNEQFF. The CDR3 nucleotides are TGTGCCAGCAGTGAAGCAATCCCCAGAGTAGCGGGAAGCCCCCCCAGCTCCTACAATGAGCAGTTCTTC.

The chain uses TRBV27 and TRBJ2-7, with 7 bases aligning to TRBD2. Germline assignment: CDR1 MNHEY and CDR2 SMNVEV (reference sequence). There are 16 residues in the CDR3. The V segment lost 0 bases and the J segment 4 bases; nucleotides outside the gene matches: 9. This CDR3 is CASSLSSGTILYEQYF. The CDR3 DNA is TGTGCCAGCAGTTTATCCTCCGGGACTATTTTATACGAGCAGTACTTC.

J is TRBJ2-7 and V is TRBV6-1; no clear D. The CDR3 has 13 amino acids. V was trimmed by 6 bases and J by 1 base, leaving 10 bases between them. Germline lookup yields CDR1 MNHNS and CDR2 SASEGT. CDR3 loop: CASRVRASYEQYF. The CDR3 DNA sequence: TGTGCCAGCAGGGTACGGGCTTCCTACGAGCAGTACTTC.

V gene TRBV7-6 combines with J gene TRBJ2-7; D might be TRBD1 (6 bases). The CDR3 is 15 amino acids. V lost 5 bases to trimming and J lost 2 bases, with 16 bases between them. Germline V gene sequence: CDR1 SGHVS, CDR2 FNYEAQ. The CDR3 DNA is TGTGCCAGCAGCCCAGGGGCTGGATTTACCTACGAGCAGTACTTC. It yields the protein CASSPGAGFTYEQYF.

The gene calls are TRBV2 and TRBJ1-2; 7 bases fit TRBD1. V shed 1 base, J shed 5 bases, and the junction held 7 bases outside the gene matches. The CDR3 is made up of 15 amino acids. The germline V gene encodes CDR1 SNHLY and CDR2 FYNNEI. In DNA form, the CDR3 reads TGTGCCAGCAGTGAAGTTAAGGGGGCGCAGTATGGCTACACCTTC. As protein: CASSEVKGAQYGYTF.

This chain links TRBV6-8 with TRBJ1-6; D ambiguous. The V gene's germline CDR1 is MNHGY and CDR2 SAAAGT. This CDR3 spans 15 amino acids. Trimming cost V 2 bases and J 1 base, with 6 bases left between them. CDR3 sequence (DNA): TGTGCCAGCAGTTACCCCGTGTCCTATAATTCACCCCTCCACTTT. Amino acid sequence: CASSYPVSYNSPLHF.

CDR3 sequence: CASSLETYGWGPTDTQYF. CDR3 nucleotides: TGTGCCAGCAGCTTAGAAACTTATGGTTGGGGGCCCACAGATACGCAGTATTTT. V gene TRBV7-2 combines with J gene TRBJ2-3; weak D call: TRBD1 (6 bases). Germline CDR1 is SGHTA and CDR2 is FQGNSA. V lost 1 base and J 2 bases, leaving 19 bases between the germline ends. This CDR3 is 18 amino acids long.

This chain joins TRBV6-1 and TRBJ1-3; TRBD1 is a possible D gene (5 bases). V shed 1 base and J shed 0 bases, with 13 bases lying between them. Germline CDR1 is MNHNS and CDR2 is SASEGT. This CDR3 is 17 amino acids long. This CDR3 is CASSEEPTAISGNTIYF. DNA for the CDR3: TGTGCCAGCAGTGAAGAACCGACAGCTATCTCTGGAAACACCATATATTTT.

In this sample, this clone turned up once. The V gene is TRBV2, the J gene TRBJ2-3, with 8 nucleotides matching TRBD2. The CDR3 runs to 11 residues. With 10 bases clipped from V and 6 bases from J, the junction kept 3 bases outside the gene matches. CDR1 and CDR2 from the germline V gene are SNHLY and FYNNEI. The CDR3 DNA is TGTGCCAAAAGACTAGCGGATACGCAGTATTTT. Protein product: CAKRLADTQYF. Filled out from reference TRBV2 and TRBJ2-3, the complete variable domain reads EPEVTQTPSHQVTQMGQEVILRCVPISNHLYFYWYRQILGQKVEFLVSFYNNEISEKSEIFDDQFSVERPDGSNFTLKIRSTKLEDSAMYFCAKRLADTQYFGPGTRLTVL.

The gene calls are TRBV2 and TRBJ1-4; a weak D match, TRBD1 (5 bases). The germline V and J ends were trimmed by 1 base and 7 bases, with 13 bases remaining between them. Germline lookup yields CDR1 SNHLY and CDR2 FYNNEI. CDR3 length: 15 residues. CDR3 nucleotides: TGTGCCAGCAGTGAAGAGTTCAGGGTTGGTGAAAAACTGTTTTTT. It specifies CASSEEFRVGEKLFF.

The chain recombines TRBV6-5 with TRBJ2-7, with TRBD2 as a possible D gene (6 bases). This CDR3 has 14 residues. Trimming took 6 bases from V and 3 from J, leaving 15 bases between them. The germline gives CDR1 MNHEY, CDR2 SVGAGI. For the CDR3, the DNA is TGTGCCAGCAGCCTGGGGGGAGAGGACTACGAGCAGTACTTC. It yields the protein CASSLGGEDYEQYF.